The 5 T cell receptor beta chains given below trace back to one sample, sequenced in a study of patients and donors after allogeneic stem cell transplantation. Each CDR3 protein is one row after TCRdb ran MiXCR on the RT-PCR reads. Found here are 150,000 to 200,000 distinct CDR3 sequences, approximately 31% of them singletons; the top ten hold approximately 3%. The sample consisted of blood, either unsorted or a sorted T cell fraction (not recorded which). These receptors originate from a human donor who was either an allogeneic HSCT recipient or a stem cell or donor lymphocyte infusion donor (not recorded which). It is not recorded whose cells these are; they may come from a transplant donor.

The chain links TRBV5-1 to TRBJ1-3; 9 bases line up with TRBD1. The V segment lost 2 bases and the J segment 4 bases; nucleotides outside the gene matches: 10. The CDR3 runs to 17 residues. Germline CDR1 and CDR2: SGHRS and YFSETQ. As DNA, the CDR3 is TGCGCCAGCAGCTTAAAAACAGGGGGCGCGGGAGGAAACACCATATATTTT. Translated: CASSLKTGGAGGNTIYF.

This clonotype was detected a few times. CDR3 residues: CASSDHAETQYF. For the CDR3, the DNA is TGTGCCAGCAGTGACCATGCGGAGACCCAGTACTTC. The chain is built from TRBV6-1 and TRBJ2-5; D remains unclear. Trimming took 3 bases from V and 5 from J, leaving 7 bases between them. CDR3 length: 12 residues. Germline assignment: CDR1 MNHNS and CDR2 SASEGT.

This clonotype has only a few counts. This chain links TRBV30 with TRBJ1-5; no clear D gene. CDR3 length equals 16 residues. CDR1 is GTSNPN, CDR2 SVGIG, per germline (reference sequence). Trimming took 0 bases from V and 3 from J, leaving 15 bases between them. CDR3 sequence reads: CAWSVREDPYNQPQHF. The DNA for the CDR3 is TGTGCCTGGAGTGTACGGGAGGACCCGTACAATCAGCCCCAGCATTTT.

The chain combines TRBV12-3 or TRBV12-4 with TRBJ1-2, with TRBD1 matching over 8 bases. With 5 bases clipped from V and 7 bases from J, the junction kept 6 bases outside the gene matches. This CDR3 contains 13 residues. DNA of the CDR3: TGTGCCAGCAGTCCACAGGGGGAGAGTGGCTACACCTTC. As protein: CASSPQGESGYTF.

This chain uses TRBV5-1 with TRBJ2-1; D could derive from TRBD1 or TRBD2 (5 bases each). V gave up 5 bases and J gave up 2 bases, with 20 bases separating them. The CDR3 contains 17 residues. Germline loops: CDR1 SGHRS, CDR2 YFSETQ. The CDR3 sequence: CASRSPGGARAYNEQFF. DNA for the CDR3: TGCGCCAGCAGGTCCCCTGGGGGAGCCCGGGCCTACAATGAGCAGTTCTTC.